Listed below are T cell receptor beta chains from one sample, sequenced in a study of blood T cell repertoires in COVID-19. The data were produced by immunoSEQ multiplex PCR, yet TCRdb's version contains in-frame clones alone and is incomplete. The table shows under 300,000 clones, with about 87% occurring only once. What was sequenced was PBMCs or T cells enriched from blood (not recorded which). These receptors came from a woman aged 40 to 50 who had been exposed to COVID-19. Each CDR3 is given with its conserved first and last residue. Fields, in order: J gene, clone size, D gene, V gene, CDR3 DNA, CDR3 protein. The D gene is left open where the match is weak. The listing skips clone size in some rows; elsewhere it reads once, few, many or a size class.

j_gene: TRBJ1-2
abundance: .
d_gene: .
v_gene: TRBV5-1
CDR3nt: TGTGCCAGCAGCTTAGCGCTTGATGGCTACACCTTC
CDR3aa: CASSLALDGYTF

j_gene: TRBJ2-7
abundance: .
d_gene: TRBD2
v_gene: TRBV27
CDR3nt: TGTGCCAGCAGTTTAATAGCGGGGGGCCCTGCAACCTACGAGCAGTACTTC
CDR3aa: CASSLIAGGPATYEQYF

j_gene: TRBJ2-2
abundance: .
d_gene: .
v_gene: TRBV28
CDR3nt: TGTGCCAGCAGTCCGCCCCGATTGGGGGCGGGCGGGGAGCTGTTTTTT
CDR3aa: CASSPPRLGAGGELFF

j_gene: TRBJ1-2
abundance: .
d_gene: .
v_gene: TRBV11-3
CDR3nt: TGTGCCAGCAGCTTAGCATCCTATGGCTACACCTTC
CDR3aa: CASSLASYGYTF

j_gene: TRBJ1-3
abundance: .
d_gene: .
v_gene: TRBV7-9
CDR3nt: TGTGCCAGCAGCTTAGACCCCACGGGCAGACAGTACTCTGGAAACACCATATATTTT
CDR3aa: CASSLDPTGRQYSGNTIYF

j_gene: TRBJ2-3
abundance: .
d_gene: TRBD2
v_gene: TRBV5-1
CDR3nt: TGTGCCAGCAGCTTGGCGTTAGCGGGAGCCGGCACAGATACGCAGTATTTT
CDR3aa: CASSLALAGAGTDTQYF

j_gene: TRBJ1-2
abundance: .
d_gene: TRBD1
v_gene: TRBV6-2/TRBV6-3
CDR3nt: TGTGCCAGCAGTGTAGTGGGACAGAATGGCTACACCTTC
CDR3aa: CASSVVGQNGYTF

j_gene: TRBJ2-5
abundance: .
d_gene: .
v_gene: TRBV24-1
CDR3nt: TGTGCCACCAGTGATGCGGGAAACACCCAGTACTTC
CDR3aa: CATSDAGNTQYF

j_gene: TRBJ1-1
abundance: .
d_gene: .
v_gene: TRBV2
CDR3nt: TGTGCCAGCTCGAGGGGGGGGCGCGAGGCCTCTTTCTTT
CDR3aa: CASSRGGREASFF

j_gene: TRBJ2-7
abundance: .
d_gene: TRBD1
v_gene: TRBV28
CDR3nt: TGTGCCAGCAGTTTATCCGGGACAGGTCCCCACGAGCAGTACTTC
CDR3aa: CASSLSGTGPHEQYF

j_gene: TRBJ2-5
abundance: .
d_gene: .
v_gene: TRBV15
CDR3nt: TGTGCCACCAGCGGAAGACAGGGAGGTTCCCAAGAGACCCAGTACTTC
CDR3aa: CATSGRQGGSQETQYF

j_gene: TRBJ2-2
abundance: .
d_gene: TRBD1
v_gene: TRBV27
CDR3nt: TGTGCCAGCAGTTTAGTGGGCTTTGAGGGGGCGGGCACCGGGGAGCTGTTTTTT
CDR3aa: CASSLVGFEGAGTGELFF

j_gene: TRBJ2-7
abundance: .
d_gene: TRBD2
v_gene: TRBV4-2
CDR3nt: TGTGCCAGCAGCGCTGGCCCAGCGGGAGACTCCTACGAGCAGTACTTC
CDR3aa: CASSAGPAGDSYEQYF

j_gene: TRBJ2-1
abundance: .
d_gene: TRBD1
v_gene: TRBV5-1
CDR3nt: TGTGCCAGCAGCCCGGGACAGGCCTACAATGAGCAGTTCTTC
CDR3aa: CASSPGQAYNEQFF

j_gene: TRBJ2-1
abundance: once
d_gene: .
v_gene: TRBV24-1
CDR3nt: TGTGCCACCAGTGACCCCGCCACAGGGCATGAGCAGTTCTTC
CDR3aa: CATSDPATGHEQFF

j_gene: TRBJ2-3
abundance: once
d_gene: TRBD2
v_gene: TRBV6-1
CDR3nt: TGTGCCAGCAGTGAACGTCCCCTACTAGCGGTCCTCACAGATACGCAGTATTTT
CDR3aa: CASSERPLLAVLTDTQYF

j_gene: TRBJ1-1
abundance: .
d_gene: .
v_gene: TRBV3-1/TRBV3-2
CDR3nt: TGTGCCAGCAGCCAAGATAGAGACACTGAAGCTTTCTTT
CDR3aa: CASSQDRDTEAFF

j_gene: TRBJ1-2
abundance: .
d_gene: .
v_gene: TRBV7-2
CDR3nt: TGTGCCAGCAGCCAATACAGGGTTGGTAACTATGGCTACACCTTC
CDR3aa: CASSQYRVGNYGYTF

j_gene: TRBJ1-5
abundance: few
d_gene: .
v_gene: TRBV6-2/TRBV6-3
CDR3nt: TGTGCCAGCAGTTTGTCTGGGCATCAGCCCCAGCATTTT
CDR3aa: CASSLSGHQPQHF

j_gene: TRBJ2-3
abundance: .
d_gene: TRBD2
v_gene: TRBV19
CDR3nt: TGTGCCAGTAGCACTAGCGCAGATACGCAGTATTTT
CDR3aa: CASSTSADTQYF

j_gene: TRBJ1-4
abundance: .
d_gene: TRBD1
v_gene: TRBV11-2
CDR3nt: TGTGCCAGCAGCTTGGACAGGGGGTGGAGTGAAAAACTGTTTTTT
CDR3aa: CASSLDRGWSEKLFF

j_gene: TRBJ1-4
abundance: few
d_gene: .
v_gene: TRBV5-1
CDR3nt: TGTGCCAGCAGCTTACAGGCTTCGGATGAAAAACTGTTTTTT
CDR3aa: CASSLQASDEKLFF

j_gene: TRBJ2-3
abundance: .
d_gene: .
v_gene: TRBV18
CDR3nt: TGTGCCAGCGCGGACAGAGTCACAGATACGCAGTATTTT
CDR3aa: CASADRVTDTQYF

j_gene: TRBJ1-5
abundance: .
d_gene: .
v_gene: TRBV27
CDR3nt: TGTGCCAGCGGAGAAGCAGGCAATCAGCCCCAGCATTTT
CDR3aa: CASGEAGNQPQHF

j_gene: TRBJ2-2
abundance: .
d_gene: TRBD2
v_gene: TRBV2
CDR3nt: TGTGCCAGCAAGCCGGGACTAGCGGGAGGGCTGCTCACCGGGGAGCTGTTTTTT
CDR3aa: CASKPGLAGGLLTGELFF

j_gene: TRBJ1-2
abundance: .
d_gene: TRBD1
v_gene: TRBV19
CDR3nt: TGTGCCAGTAGTCCAGGGACAGGGTTGCCCTATGGCTACACCTTC
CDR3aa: CASSPGTGLPYGYTF

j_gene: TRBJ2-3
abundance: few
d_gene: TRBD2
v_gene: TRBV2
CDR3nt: TGTGCCACCCAGAGCCTAGCGGCAGATACGCAGTATTTT
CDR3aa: CATQSLAADTQYF

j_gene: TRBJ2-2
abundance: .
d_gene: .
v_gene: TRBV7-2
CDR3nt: TGTGCCAGCAGCTACCAGTATGGTACTAGCGGGGAGCTGTTTTTT
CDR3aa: CASSYQYGTSGELFF

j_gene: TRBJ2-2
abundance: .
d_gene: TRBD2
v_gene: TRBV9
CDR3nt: TGTGCCAGCAGCGTAGCGGAGCGGGGGGGGACCGGGGAGCTGTTTTTT
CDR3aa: CASSVAERGGTGELFF

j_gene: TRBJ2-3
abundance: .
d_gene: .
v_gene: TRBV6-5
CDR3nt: TGTGCCAGCAGTTTTCGGGGAACAGATACGCAGTATTTT
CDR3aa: CASSFRGTDTQYF

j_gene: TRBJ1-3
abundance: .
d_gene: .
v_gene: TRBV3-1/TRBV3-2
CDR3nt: TGTGCCAGCAGCCATTATACATTCTCTGGAAACACCATATATTTT
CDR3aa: CASSHYTFSGNTIYF

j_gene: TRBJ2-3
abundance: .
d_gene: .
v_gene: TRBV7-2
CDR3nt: TGTGCCAGCAGCTTATATGGCACAGATACGCAGTATTTT
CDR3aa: CASSLYGTDTQYF

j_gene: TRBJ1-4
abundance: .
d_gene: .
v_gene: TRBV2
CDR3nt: TGTGCCAGCATTATCAGTAGACAGAATGAAAAACTGTTTTTT
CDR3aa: CASIISRQNEKLFF

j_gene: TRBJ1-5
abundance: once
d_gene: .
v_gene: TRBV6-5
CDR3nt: TGTGCCAGCAGTTATTCTCCCTCCCCCTCGGGTCGCCCCCAGCATTTT
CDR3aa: CASSYSPSPSGRPQHF

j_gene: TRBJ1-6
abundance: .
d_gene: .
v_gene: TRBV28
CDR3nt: TGTGCCAGCAGACCCGGGGGGAGGGATTCACCCCTCCACTTT
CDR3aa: CASRPGGRDSPLHF

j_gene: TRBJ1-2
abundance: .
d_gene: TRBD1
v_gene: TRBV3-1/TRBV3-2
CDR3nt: TGTGCCAGCAGCCCGGGACAGGGGGTAGGCGGCTACACCTTC
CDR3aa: CASSPGQGVGGYTF

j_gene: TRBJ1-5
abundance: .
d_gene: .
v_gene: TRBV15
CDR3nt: TGTGCCACCAGCATACCTCAGGGGAGGGGAAAGGGGCATCAGCCCCAGCATTTT
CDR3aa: CATSIPQGRGKGHQPQHF

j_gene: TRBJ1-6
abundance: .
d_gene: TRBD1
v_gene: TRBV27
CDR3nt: TGTGCCAGCAGTCCCGGACAGGGGGCGTTTAATTCACCCCTCCACTTT
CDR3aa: CASSPGQGAFNSPLHF

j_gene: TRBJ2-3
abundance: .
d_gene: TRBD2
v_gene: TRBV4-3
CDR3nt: TGCGCCAGCAGCCAAGATCTTCGGACTAGCGGGGGGCTCACAGATACGCAGTATTTT
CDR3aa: CASSQDLRTSGGLTDTQYF

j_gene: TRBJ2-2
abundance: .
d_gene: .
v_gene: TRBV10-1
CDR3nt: TGCGCCAGCAGACAATTACTAGTGCCACGGAGGGGAGGCGGGGAGCTGTTTTTT
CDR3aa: CASRQLLVPRRGGGELFF

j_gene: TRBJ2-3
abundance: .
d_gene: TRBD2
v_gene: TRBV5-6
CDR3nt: TGTGCCAGCAGCCTTTTGGGGGCGGGGGGCACGGATACGCAGTATTTT
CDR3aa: CASSLLGAGGTDTQYF

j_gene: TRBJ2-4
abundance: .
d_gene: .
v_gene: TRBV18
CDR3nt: TGTGCCAGCTCACGTCGTGGCGCAGGGGCAAACATTCAGTACTTC
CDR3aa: CASSRRGAGANIQYF

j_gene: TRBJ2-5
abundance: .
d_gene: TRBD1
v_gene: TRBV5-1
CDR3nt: TGTGCCAGCAGCTCCAGGGGGGAGACCCAGTACTTC
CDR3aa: CASSSRGETQYF

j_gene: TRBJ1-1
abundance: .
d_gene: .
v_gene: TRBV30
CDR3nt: TGTGCCTGGACCCGGGGAACCAACACTGAAGCTTTCTTT
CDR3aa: CAWTRGTNTEAFF

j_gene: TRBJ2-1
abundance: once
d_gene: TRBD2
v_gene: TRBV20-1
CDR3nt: TGCAGTGCTAGTCCCGCAGGGAGTAGCGGGATCACCCCATCCTACAATGAGCAGTTCTTC
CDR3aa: CSASPAGSSGITPSYNEQFF

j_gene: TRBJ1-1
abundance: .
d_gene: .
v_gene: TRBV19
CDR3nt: TGTGCCAGTAGTTTCAGGGGCCTGAACACTGAAGCTTTCTTT
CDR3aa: CASSFRGLNTEAFF

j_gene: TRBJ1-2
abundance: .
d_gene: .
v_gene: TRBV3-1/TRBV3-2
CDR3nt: TGTGCCAGCAGCCGAGGGGGGGGCTATGGCTACACCTTC
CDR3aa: CASSRGGGYGYTF

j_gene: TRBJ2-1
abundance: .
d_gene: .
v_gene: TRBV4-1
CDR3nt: TGCGCCAGCAGGATCGGTCTTCTAGGAAATGAGCAGTTCTTC
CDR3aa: CASRIGLLGNEQFF

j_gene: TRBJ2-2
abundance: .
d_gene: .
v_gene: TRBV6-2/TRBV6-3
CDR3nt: TGTGCCAGCAGTTTCTCGGACTTCGACGGGGAGCTGTTTTTT
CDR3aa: CASSFSDFDGELFF

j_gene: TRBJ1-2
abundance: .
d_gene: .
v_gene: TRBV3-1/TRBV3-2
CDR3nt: TGTGCCAGCAGCCAAGATAGACCCCTAGCTAACTATGGCTACACCTTC
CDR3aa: CASSQDRPLANYGYTF

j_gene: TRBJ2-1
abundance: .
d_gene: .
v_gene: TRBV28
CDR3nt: TGTGCCAGCAGTCCCACCGGTGCCGGTTTCAATGAGCAGTTCTTC
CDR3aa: CASSPTGAGFNEQFF

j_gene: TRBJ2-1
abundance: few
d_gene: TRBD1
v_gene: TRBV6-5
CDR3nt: TGTGCCAGCATCTCAGCAGGGGGCTCCTACAATGAGCAGTTCTTC
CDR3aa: CASISAGGSYNEQFF

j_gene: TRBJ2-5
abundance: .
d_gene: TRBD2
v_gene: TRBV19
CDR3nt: TGTGCCAGTAGACCGAGAGGCGGGGGGGCTGGCGAGACCCAGTACTTC
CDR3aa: CASRPRGGGAGETQYF